The clone carrying this T cell receptor beta chain showed up many times. Its antigen is as yet unknown. This sample stems from a study of regulatory T cells in long-lasting Graves disease. Study overall: Antithyroid drugs had been taken by newly diagnosed Graves' patients for under 3 months. Overall study results and limits: Whereas new patients shared 900 to 1,000 public clonotypes, persistent patients shared more, at a few thousand. Persistent Graves' patients showed less TCR diversity than newly diagnosed patients showed. TRBV28, TRBJ1-2 and TRBJ2-5 emerged as the favored segments in persistent disease.

To make TCR beta libraries, researchers used iRepertoire HTBI primers and Arm-PCR of CDR3 regions. Via MiXCR, TCRdb re-called the multiplex PCR reads, giving one row per CDR3 protein. The data contain about 310,000 distinct CDR3 sequences, about 18% of them singletons. Time point described: newly diagnosed GD, antithyroid drugs for less than 3 months. Scientists built the TCR library using RNA that was extracted from PBMCs. Germline values: CDR1 MNHNS, CDR2 SASEGT. The CDR3 runs 13 residues. V shed 5 bases and J shed 10 bases, with 14 bases lying between them. The chain recombines TRBV6-1 with TRBJ1-4, with a possible D match to TRBD1 (6 bases). This TCR was recovered from a female donor with Graves disease. Sequenced here: peripheral blood mononuclear cells (PBMCs), sampled at new diagnosis, from a patient treated with antithyroid drugs. CDR3 sequence reads: CASSPTGLVKLFF. The CDR3 DNA is TGTGCCAGCAGTCCGACAGGTTTGGTAAAACTGTTTTTT.